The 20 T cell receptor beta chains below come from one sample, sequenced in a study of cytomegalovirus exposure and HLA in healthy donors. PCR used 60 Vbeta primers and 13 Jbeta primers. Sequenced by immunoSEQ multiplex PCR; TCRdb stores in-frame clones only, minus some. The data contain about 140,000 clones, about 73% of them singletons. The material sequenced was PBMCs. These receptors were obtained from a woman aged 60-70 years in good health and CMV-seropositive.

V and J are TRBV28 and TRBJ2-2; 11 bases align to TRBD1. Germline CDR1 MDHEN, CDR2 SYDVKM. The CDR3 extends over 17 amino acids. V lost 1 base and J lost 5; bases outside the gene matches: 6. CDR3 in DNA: TGTGCCAGCAGTTTATTAAGGGGACAGGGGGGAACCGGGGAGCTGTTTTTT. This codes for CASSLLRGQGGTGELFF.

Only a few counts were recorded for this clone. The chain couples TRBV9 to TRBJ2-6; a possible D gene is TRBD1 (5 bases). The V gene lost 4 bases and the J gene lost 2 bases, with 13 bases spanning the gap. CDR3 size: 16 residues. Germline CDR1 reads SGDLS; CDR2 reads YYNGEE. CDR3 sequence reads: CASSLMTVPGANVLTF. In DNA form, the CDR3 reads TGTGCCAGCAGCCTGATGACAGTTCCTGGGGCCAACGTCCTGACTTTC.

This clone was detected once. As DNA, the CDR3 is TGCGCCAGCAGCCCCGGGCGAGCGGGAGACTTCTTAGAGCAGTACTTC. Translation gives CASSPGRAGDFLEQYF. The chain couples TRBV5-1 to TRBJ2-7; TRBD2 aligns across 8 bases. The CDR3 runs 16 residues. J was trimmed by 7 bases and V by 4 bases; bases with no gene match: 16. Germline V CDR1 and CDR2: SGHRS, YFSETQ.

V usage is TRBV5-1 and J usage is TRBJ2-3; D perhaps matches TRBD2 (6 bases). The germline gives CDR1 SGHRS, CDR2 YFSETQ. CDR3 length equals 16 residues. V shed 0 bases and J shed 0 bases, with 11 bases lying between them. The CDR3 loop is CASSLVTGLSTDTQYF. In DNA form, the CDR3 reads TGCGCCAGCAGCTTGGTAACGGGACTCAGCACAGATACGCAGTATTTT.

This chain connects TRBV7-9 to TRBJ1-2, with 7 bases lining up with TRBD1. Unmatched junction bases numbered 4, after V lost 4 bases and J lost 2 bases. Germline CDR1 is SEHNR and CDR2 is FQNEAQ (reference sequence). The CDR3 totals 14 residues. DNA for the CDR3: TGTGCCAGCAGCTCCACGGGACAGAACTATGGCTACACCTTC. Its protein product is CASSSTGQNYGYTF.

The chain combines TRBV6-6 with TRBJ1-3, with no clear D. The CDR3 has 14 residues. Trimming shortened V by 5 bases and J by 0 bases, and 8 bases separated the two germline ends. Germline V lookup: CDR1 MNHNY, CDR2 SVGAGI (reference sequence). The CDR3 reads CASSQAFSGNTIYF. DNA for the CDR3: TGTGCCAGCAGTCAGGCCTTCTCTGGAAACACCATATATTTT.

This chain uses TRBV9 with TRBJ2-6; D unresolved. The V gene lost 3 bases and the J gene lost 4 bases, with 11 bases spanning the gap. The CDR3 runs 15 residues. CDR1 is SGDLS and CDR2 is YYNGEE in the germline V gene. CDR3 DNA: TGTGCCAGCAGCGGGCCGGGTCGGGGGGCCAACGTCCTGACTTTC. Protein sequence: CASSGPGRGANVLTF.

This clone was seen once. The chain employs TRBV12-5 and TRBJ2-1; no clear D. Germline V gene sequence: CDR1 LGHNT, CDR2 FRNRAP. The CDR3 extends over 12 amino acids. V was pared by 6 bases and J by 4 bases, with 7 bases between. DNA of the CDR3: TGTGCTAGTGGCCTAGAATACAATGAGCAGTTCTTC. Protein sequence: CASGLEYNEQFF.

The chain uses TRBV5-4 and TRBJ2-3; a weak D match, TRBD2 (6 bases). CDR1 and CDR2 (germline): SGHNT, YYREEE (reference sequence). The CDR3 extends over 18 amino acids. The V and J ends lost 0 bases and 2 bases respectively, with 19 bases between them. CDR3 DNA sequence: TGTGCCAGCAGCTTGGCTAGGGGAGGATCCCCTTCCACAGATACGCAGTATTTT. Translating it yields CASSLARGGSPSTDTQYF.

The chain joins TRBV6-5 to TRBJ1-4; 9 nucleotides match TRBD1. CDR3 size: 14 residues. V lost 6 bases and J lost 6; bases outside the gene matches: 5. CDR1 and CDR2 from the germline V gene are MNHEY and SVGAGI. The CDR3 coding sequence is TGTGCCAGCAGACCGACAGGGGGTTATGAAAAACTGTTTTTT. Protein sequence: CASRPTGGYEKLFF.

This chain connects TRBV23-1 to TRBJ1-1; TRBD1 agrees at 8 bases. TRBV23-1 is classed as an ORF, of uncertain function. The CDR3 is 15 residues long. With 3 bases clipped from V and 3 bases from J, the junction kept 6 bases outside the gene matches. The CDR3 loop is CASSHSDRGDTEAFF. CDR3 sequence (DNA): TGCGCCAGCAGTCACTCCGACAGGGGAGACACTGAAGCTTTCTTT.

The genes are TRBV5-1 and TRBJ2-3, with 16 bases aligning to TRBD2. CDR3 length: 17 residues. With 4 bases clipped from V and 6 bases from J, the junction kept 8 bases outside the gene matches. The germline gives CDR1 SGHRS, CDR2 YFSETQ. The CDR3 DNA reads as TGCGCCAGCAGCCTCGGGACTAGCGGGAGGGCCTCCGATACGCAGTATTTT. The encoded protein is CASSLGTSGRASDTQYF.

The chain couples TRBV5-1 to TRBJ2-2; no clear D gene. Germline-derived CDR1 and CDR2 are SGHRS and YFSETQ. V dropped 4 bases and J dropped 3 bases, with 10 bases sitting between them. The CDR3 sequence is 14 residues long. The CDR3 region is CASSRSRDTGELFF. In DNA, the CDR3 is TGCGCCAGCAGCAGAAGCCGGGACACCGGGGAGCTGTTTTTT. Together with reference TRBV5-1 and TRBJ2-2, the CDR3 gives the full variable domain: KAGVTQTPRYLIKTRGQQVTLSCSPISGHRSVSWYQQTPGQGLQFLFEYFSETQRNKGNFPGRFSGRQFSNSRSEMNVSTLELGDSALYLCASSRSRDTGELFFGEGSRLTVL.

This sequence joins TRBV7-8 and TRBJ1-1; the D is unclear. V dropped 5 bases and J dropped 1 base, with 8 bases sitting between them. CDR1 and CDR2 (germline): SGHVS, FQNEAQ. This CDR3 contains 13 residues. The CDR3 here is CASSRTENTEAFF. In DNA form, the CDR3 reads TGTGCCAGCAGCCGAACAGAGAACACTGAAGCTTTCTTT.

CDR3: CASSLRVGGQYF. CDR3 bases: TGTGCCAGCAGTTTGAGGGTCGGTGGGCAGTACTTC. The chain joins TRBV28 to TRBJ2-7, with D possibly being TRBD2 (5 bases). CDR3 length: 12 amino acids. Germline V gene lookup returns CDR1 MDHEN and CDR2 SYDVKM. Trimming removed 3 bases at V and 9 bases at J, with 12 bases between.

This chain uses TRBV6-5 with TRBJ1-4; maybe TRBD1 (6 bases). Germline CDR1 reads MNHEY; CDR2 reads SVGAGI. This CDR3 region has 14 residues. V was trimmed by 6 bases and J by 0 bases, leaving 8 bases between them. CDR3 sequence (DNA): TGTGCCAGCAGCAGACAGGCAACTAATGAAAAACTGTTTTTT. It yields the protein CASSRQATNEKLFF.

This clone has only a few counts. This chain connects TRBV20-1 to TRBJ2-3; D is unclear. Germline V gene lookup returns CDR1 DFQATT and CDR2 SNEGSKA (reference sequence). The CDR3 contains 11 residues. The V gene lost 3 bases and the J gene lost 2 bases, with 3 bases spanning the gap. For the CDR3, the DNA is TGCAGTGCTAGTAACACAGATACGCAGTATTTT. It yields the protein CSASNTDTQYF.

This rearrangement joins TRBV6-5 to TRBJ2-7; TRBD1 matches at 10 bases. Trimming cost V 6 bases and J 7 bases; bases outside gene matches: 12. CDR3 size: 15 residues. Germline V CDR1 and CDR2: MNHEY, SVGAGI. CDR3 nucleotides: TGTGCCAGCAGAGAAATGACAGGGGGCCCCAGGGAGCAGTACTTC. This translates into CASREMTGGPREQYF.

This CDR3 reads CAISQAGGSAYEQYF. Written as DNA, the CDR3 is TGTGCCATCAGCCAGGCGGGCGGGAGCGCCTACGAGCAGTACTTC. The chain carries TRBV10-3 and TRBJ2-7; 7 nucleotides match TRBD2. This CDR3 spans 15 amino acids. The V segment lost 6 bases and the J segment 2 bases; nucleotides outside the gene matches: 10. The germline gives CDR1 ENHRY, CDR2 SYGVKD.

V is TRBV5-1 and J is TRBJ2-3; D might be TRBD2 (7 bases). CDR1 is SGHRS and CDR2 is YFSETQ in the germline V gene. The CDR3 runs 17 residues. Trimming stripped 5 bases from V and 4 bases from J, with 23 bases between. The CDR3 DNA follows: TGCGCCAGCAGTTCCGTTCGGGGGGCAGGTTTGGCAGATACGCAGTATTTT. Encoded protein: CASSSVRGAGLADTQYF.